This TCR beta chain was identified in a study of blood T cell repertoires in COVID-19. Trimming cost V 1 base and J 8 bases, with 17 bases left between them. Germline lookup yields CDR1 GTSNPN and CDR2 SVGIG (reference sequence). This CDR3 contains 14 residues. Method: immunoSEQ multiplex PCR; TCRdb's copy keeps in-frame clones and lacks some. There are some 150,000 clones in the sample; about 87% occur only once, and 1.5% to 2% lies in the top ten. Sequencing was performed on peripheral blood. The TCR was taken from a woman between 50 and 59 years old with acute or convalescent COVID-19. The chain joins TRBV30 to TRBJ1-2; maybe TRBD1 (5 bases). The CDR3 spells CAWSGAGRFRGYTF. DNA for the CDR3: TGTGCCTGGAGTGGGGCAGGGCGGTTCCGGGGCTACACCTTC. The full variable domain, in which reference TRBV30 and TRBJ1-2 provide the parts outside the CDR3, is SQTIHQWPATLVQPVGSPLSLECTVEGTSNPNLYWYRQAAGRGLQLLFYSVGIGQISSEVPQNLSASRPQDRQFILSSKKLLLSDSGFYLCAWSGAGRFRGYTFGSGTRLTVV.